This T cell receptor (beta chain) was identified during a study of blood T cell repertoires in COVID-19. Study background: Samples came from the United States, Italy and Spain, spanning acute and convalescent COVID-19. PBMCs, B-cell-depleted T cells, or T cells provided the cDNA or gDNA that made up the material.

Authors' analysis steps: By means of reference gene primer amplification, nucleated cell counts were estimated. TCRdb keeps only in-frame clones here, not all; method: immunoSEQ multiplex PCR. The DNA gave D and trimming, while V, J and clone size come from that table. The table records fewer than 200,000 clones, approximately 86% of them present only once. The receptor was isolated from a woman older than 75 with acute or convalescent COVID-19. The sample taken for sequencing was peripheral blood.

The CDR3: CASSYSGTGRAFF. In nucleotides, the CDR3 is TGTGCCAGCAGTTACTCCGGGACAGGGAGAGCTTTCTTT. This chain joins TRBV6-5 and TRBJ1-1; TRBD1 agrees at 9 bases. The CDR3 runs 13 residues. Germline CDR1 MNHEY, CDR2 SVGAGI. Trimming cost V 0 bases and J 10 bases; bases outside gene matches: 3.